The present entry profiles one T cell receptor beta chain with its context. Its antigen is undetermined. CDR1 and CDR2 from the germline V gene are LNHDA and SQIVND (reference sequence). V shed 1 base and J shed 0 bases, with 11 bases lying between them. CDR3 length equals 16 residues. Primers included in the PCR were 60 Vbeta and 13 Jbeta primers. Sequenced by immunoSEQ multiplex PCR; TCRdb stores in-frame clones only, minus some. The table has roughly 140,000 clones, 75% to 85% seen once. The sample originates from a study of cytomegalovirus exposure and HLA in healthy donors. General study results and limits: Several of the most significant clusters were apparently associated with common viral pathogens in a later analysis.

The TCR sequence derives from a human donor in good health. Material: PBMCs. This chain connects TRBV19 to TRBJ2-3; D unclear. The CDR3 region has the DNA TGTGCCAGTAGTATAGCATCCCGGTCTAGCACAGATACGCAGTATTTT. This translates into CASSIASRSSTDTQYF.